This T cell receptor beta chain was profiled in a study of blood T cell repertoires in COVID-19 (dated by TCRdb to 2019 to 2021). Regarding the complete study: Samples from collaborators originated in the United States, Italy and Spain and spanned both the acute and convalescent phases of COVID-19. Where available, HLA class I and class II types were taken from metadata supplied by the sample provider and were not determined by assay-based typing. The samples were drawn from the first 160 participants of the ongoing ImmuneRACE study and from more than 1,000 subjects provided by 6 global collaborators. The dataset comprised deeply sampled blood TCRbeta repertoires from subjects exposed to, actively infected with, or recovered from COVID-19. The repertoires were released in a freely available public database meant as a resource for research on the immune response to SARS-CoV-2. A de-identified subject ID, COVID-19 status, age in years and sex were almost always included in the sample metadata. The material from the prospective study consisted of cDNA or gDNA derived from T cells, B-cell-depleted T cells, or PBMCs. General study outcomes and caveats: Clinical and demographic metadata were provided uncurated, with the amount varying by source and participant.

The immunoSEQ Assay, a bias-controlled multiplex PCR, was used to amplify TCRbeta CDR3 regions from genomic DNA. The authors' pipeline ran thus. Within the assay, amplification of reference gene primers was used to estimate how many nucleated cells each sample contained. To quantify the absolute abundance of each unique TCRbeta CDR3 rearrangement, sequence reads were collapsed and filtered. For each sample, productive Simpson clonality was calculated as the square root of Simpson's diversity index across productive rearrangements. TCRdb limited this immuneACCESS table to in-frame rearrangements with V and J called. A share of clones is missing; checked studies link under half to unresolved V genes, and the rest is unexplained. V, J and clone size were drawn from that table, and D and trimming were deduced from the DNA. The sample table holds fewer than 450,000 clones, of which approximately 89% were seen once. Less than 3.5% of the sample is in the top ten clones.

CDR1 MGHDK and CDR2 SYGVNS were looked up in the germline V gene. Including cysteine and phenylalanine, the CDR3 has 14 amino acids. Kept here is only the CDR3 DNA, which spans 42 bases and is read in frame from base 1. Relative to germline, V is 3 bases shorter and J is 5 bases shorter, with 13 bases between their ends. Samples from volunteer blood donors who had recovered from COVID-19 were contributed by a second Seattle source. Whole blood was collected in K2EDTA tubes by collaborating institutions according to the institutions' own protocols. Collaborator samples were shipped for TCRbeta analysis as frozen whole blood, isolated PBMCs, or DNA extracted from either sample type. For this clone: The target of this receptor is not known. Per-nucleotide qualities are absent, and no much larger clonotype sits a single base away.

This TCR was sampled from a woman under 30 who had recovered from COVID-19. This chain joins TRBV25-1 to TRBJ1-2; tentative D gene TRBD1, with 6 bases matching. Sequencing was done on a sample of peripheral blood. The DNA sequence reads TGTGCCAGCAGTGAGCAGGGGCTTAGGTATGGCTACACCTTC. This sequence encodes CASSEQGLRYGYTF.